This T cell receptor beta chain was found in a study of T cells in Graves' hyperthyroidism and ophthalmopathy. This clonotype was found many times. TCR beta CDR3 regions were amplified from RNA transcripts. Using the HTBI primer set, a first-round RT-PCR was run on the TCR CDR3. TCRdb passed the multiplex PCR reads through MiXCR, listing each CDR3 protein once. The table shows hundreds of thousands of distinct CDR3 sequences, with approximately 14% occurring only once. The sequenced sample consisted of blood. The receptor comes from a woman aged 45-59 years with Graves' ophthalmopathy.

CDR3 DNA sequence: TGTGCCAGCAGCTTGTGGCAGTCCTACAATGAGCAGTTCTTC. It encodes CASSLWQSYNEQFF. The V and J genes are TRBV5-5 and TRBJ2-1; D call uncertain. V gave up 1 base and J gave up 1 base, with 6 bases separating them. Germline V gives CDR1 SGHKS, CDR2 YYEKEE (reference sequence). This CDR3 has 14 residues.